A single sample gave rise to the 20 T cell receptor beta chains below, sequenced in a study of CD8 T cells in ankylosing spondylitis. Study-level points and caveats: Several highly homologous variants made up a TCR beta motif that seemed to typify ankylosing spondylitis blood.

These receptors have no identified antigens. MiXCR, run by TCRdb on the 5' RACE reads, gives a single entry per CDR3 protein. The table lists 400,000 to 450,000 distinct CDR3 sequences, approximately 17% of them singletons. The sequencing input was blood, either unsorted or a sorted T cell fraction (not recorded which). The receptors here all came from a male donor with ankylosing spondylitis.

The CDR3 loop reads CASSYSSGFEQYF. CDR3 bases: TGTGCCAGCAGTTACTCGTCGGGGTTCGAGCAGTACTTC. V gene TRBV6-2 or TRBV6-3 combines with J gene TRBJ2-7; tentative D call: TRBD2 (5 bases). CDR1 is MNHEY, CDR2 SVGEGT, per germline. Trimming cost V 0 bases and J 6 bases, with 9 bases left between them. The length of the CDR3 is 13 residues.

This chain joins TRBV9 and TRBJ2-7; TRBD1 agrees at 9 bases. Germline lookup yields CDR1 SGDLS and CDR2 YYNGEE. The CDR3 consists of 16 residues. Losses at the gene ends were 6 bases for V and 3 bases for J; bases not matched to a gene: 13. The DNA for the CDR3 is TGTGCCAGCATCACATTAGAAAGGACAGGGGACTACGAGCAGTACTTC. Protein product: CASITLERTGDYEQYF. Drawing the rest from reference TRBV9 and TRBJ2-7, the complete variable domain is DSGVTQTPKHLITATGQRVTLRCSPRSGDLSVYWYQQSLDQGLQFLIQYYNGEERAKGNILERFSAQQFPDLHSELNLSSLELGDSALYFCASITLERTGDYEQYFGPGTRLTVT.

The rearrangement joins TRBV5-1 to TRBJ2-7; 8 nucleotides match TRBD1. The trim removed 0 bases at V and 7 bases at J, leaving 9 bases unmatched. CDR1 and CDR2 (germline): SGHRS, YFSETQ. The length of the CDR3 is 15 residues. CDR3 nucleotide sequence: TGCGCCAGCAGCTTGGGGGTCCAGGGGGCGGAGGAGCAGTACTTC. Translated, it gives CASSLGVQGAEEQYF.

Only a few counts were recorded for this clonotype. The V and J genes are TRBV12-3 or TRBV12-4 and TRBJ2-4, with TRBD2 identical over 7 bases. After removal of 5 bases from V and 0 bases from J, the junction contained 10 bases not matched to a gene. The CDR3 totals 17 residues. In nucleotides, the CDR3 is TGTGCCAGCAGTCCCCGACCGCTAGCGGTAGCCAAAAACATTCAGTACTTC. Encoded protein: CASSPRPLAVAKNIQYF.

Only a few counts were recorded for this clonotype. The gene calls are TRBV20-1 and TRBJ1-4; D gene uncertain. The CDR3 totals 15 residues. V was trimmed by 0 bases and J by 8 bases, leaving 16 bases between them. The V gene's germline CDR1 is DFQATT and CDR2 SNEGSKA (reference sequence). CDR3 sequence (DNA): TGCAGTGCTAGAGATTCGGAAGGCAGTAGCGAAAAACTGTTTTTT. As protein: CSARDSEGSSEKLFF.

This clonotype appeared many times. CDR3 sequence reads: CSVLIGGNEQFF. Here the CDR3 DNA reads TGCAGCGTTCTCATTGGGGGTAATGAGCAGTTCTTC. The J gene is TRBJ2-1, the V gene TRBV29-1; D is tentatively TRBD1 or TRBD2 (5 bases each). Looked up from germline, CDR1 is SQVTM and CDR2 is ANQGSEA. This CDR3 is 12 amino acids long. The V end was cut by 5 bases, the J end by 7 bases, with 12 bases between.

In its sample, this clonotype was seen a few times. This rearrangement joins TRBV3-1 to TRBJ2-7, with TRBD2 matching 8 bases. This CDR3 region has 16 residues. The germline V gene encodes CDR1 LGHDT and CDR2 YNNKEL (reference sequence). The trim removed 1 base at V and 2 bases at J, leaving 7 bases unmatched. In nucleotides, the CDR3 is TGTGCCAGCAGCCAAGGTTTGGCGGGAGGCCCCTACGAGCAGTACTTC. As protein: CASSQGLAGGPYEQYF.

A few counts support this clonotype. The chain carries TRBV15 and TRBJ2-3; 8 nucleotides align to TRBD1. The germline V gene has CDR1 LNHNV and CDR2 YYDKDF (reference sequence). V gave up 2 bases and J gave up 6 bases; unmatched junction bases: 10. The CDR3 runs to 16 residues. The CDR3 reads CATSRSRTGLADTQYF. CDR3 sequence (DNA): TGTGCCACCAGCAGATCAAGGACAGGGCTTGCGGATACGCAGTATTTT.

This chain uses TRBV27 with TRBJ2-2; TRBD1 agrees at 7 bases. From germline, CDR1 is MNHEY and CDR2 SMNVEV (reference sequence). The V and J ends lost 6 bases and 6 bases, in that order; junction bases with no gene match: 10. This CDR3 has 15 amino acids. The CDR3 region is CASSWGDRVAGELFF. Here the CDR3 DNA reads TGTGCCAGCAGCTGGGGTGACAGGGTGGCCGGGGAGCTGTTTTTT.

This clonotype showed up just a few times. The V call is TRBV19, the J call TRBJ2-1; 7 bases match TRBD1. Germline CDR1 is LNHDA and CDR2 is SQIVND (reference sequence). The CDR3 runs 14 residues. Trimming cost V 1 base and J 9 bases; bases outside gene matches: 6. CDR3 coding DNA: TGTGCCAGTAGTATAGGGACAGGTAGGGGTGAGCAGTTCTTC. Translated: CASSIGTGRGEQFF.

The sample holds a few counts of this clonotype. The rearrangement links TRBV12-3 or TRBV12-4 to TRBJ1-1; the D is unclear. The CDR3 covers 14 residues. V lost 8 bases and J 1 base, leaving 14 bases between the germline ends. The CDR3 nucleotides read TGTGCCAGCGCCTGGACGAAGGGGAACACTGAAGCTTTCTTT. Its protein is CASAWTKGNTEAFF.

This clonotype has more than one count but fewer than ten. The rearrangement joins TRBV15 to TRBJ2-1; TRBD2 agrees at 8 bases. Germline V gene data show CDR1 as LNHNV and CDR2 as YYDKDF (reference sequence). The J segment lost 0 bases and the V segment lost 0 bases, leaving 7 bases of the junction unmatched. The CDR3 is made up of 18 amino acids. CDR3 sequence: CATSRDPREGSSYNEQFF. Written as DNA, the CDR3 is TGTGCCACCAGCAGAGATCCCCGGGAGGGTAGCTCCTACAATGAGCAGTTCTTC.

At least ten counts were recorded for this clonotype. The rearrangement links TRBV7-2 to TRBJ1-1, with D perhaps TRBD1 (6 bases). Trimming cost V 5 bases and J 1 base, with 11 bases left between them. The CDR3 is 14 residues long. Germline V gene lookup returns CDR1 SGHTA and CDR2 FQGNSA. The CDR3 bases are TGTGCCAGCAGCCTTATACAGGGGAACACTGAAGCTTTCTTT. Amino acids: CASSLIQGNTEAFF.

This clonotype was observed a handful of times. The CDR3 sequence is CASSPTRGRFSSGNTIYF. In DNA form, the CDR3 reads TGTGCCAGCAGTCCGACTCGGGGGAGATTCTCCTCTGGAAACACCATATATTTT. The chain carries TRBV27 and TRBJ1-3, with D possibly being TRBD1 (5 bases). Trimming stripped 5 bases from V and 0 bases from J, with 20 bases between. Germline values: CDR1 MNHEY, CDR2 SMNVEV (reference sequence). The CDR3 totals 18 residues.

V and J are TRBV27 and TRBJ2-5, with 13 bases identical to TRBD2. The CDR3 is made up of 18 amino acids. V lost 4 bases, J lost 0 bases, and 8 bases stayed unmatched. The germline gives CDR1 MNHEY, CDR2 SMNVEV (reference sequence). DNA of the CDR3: TGTGCCAGCAGTTCCCGACTAGCGGGGGGCCCGGACCAAGAGACCCAGTACTTC. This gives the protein CASSSRLAGGPDQETQYF.

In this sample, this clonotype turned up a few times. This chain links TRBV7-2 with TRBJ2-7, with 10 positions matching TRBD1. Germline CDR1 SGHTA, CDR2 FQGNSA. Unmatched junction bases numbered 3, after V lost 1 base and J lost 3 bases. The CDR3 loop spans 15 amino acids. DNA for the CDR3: TGTGCCAGCAGCTTAGTCAGGACAGGGGGCTACGAGCAGTACTTC. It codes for CASSLVRTGGYEQYF.

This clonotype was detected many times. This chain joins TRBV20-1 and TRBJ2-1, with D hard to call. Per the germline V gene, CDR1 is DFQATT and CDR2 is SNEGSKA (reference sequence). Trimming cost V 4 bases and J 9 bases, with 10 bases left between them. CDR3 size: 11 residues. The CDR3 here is CSAMDGPEQFF. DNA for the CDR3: TGCAGTGCTATGGACGGCCCTGAGCAGTTCTTC.

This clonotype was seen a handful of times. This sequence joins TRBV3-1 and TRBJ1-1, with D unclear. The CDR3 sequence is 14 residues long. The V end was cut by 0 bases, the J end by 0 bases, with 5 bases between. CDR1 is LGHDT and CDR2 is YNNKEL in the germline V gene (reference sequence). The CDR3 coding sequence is TGTGCCAGCAGCCAAGAAGCCTTGAACACTGAAGCTTTCTTT. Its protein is CASSQEALNTEAFF.

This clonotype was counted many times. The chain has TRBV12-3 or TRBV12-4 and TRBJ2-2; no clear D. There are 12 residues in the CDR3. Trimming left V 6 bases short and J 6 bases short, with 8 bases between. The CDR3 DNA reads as TGTGCCAGCAGCCTCTGGGCCGGGGAGCTGTTTTTT. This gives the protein CASSLWAGELFF.

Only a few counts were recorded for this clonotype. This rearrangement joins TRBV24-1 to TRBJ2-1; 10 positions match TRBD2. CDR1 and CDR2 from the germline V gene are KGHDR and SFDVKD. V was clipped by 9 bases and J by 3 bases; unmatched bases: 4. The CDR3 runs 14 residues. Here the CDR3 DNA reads TGTGCCACCGGAGCGGGGGGGCACTACAATGAGCAGTTCTTC. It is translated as CATGAGGHYNEQFF.